The source of this TCR beta chain is a study of T cells in Graves' hyperthyroidism and ophthalmopathy. General study results and limits: Ophthalmopathy was told apart from stable hyperthyroidism by a 13 V-J model.

In the case of this clonotype: Its antigen is unknown.

RNA transcripts yielded amplified TCR beta CDR3 regions. Using the HTBI primer set, a first-round RT-PCR was run on the TCR CDR3. TCRdb re-analysed the multiplex PCR reads in MiXCR, keeping a single row per CDR3 protein. The sample lists about 640,000 distinct CDR3 sequences; around 21% were seen once. Disease duration was under 3 months in the ophthalmopathy patients, who also had a Clinical Activity Score of at least 3 and a NOSPECS grade of at least 4. Patients showing uncontrolled infection, other autoimmune disease, pregnancy or lactation were ineligible. The CDR3 runs to 14 residues. Trimming stripped 0 bases from V and 3 bases from J, with 8 bases between. From germline, CDR1 is LNHNV and CDR2 YYDKDF (reference sequence).

Source material: blood. The V and J genes are TRBV15 and TRBJ1-2; D is undetermined. The receptor was derived from a man aged 25-40 years with Graves' ophthalmopathy. CDR3 nucleotide sequence: TGTGCCACCAGCAGAGATCTAGGCGACTATGGCTACACCTTC. It yields the protein CATSRDLGDYGYTF. The full variable domain, rest sourced from reference TRBV15 and TRBJ1-2, is DAMVIQNPRYQVTQFGKPVTLSCSQTLNHNVMYWYQQKSSQAPKLLFHYYDKDFNNEADTPDNFQSRRPNTSFCFLDIRSPGLGDTAMYLCATSRDLGDYGYTFGSGTRLTVV.